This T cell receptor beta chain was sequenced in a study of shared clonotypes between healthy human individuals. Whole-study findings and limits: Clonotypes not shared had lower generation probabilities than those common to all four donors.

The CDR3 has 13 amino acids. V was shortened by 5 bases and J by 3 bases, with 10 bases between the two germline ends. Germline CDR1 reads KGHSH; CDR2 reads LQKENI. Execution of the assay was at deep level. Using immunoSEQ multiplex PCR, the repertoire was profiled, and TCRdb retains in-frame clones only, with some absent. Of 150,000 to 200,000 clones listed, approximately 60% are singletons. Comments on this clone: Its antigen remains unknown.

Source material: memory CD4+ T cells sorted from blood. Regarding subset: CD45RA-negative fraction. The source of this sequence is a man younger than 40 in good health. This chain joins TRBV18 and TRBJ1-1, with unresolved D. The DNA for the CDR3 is TGTGCCAGCTCAGCAATTTCGGACACTGAAGCTTTCTTT. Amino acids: CASSAISDTEAFF.